The 5 T cell receptor beta chains in this list originate from one sample, sequenced in a study of T cell clonotyping in hematopoietic cell transplantation. The table came from immunoSEQ multiplex PCR; TCRdb's copy has only in-frame clones and leaves some out. The table includes 10,000 to 15,000 clones, approximately 90% detected once. Material for sequencing was peripheral blood mononuclear cells. All receptors come from a man younger than 40 in good health. Some clones in this sample may be carry-over from other donors' samples.

The chain couples TRBV5-1 to TRBJ1-2; no firm D call. Trimming pared 2 bases from V and 5 bases from J, leaving 10 bases between. Germline V gene sequence: CDR1 SGHRS, CDR2 YFSETQ. This CDR3 comprises 13 residues. CDR3 protein: CASSFSDRYGYTF. The CDR3 DNA sequence: TGCGCCAGCAGCTTTTCGGACCGATATGGCTACACCTTC.

The CDR3 DNA reads as TGTGCCAGCAGCCCCCGACAGGGCCCTAATGAAAAACTGTTTTTT. The encoded protein is CASSPRQGPNEKLFF. The chain has TRBV9 and TRBJ1-4; 7 bases agree with TRBD1. Trimming cost V 4 bases and J 3 bases; bases outside gene matches: 6. CDR1 and CDR2 from the germline V gene are SGDLS and YYNGEE. The CDR3 contains 15 residues.

CDR3 bases: TGTGCCAGTAGTATCCGACTTGAAGCTTTCTTT. This encodes CASSIRLEAFF. V gene TRBV19 combines with J gene TRBJ1-1; no reliable D call. The CDR3 covers 11 residues. Germline V gives CDR1 LNHDA, CDR2 SQIVND (reference sequence). V lost 3 bases, J lost 7 bases, and 6 bases lay in between.

The chain combines TRBV29-1 with TRBJ2-1; maybe TRBD2 (7 bases). The V gene lost 5 bases and the J gene lost 7 bases, with 15 bases spanning the gap. There are 13 residues in the CDR3. Germline lookup yields CDR1 SQVTM and CDR2 ANQGSEA. The CDR3 region is CSVQGGGSNEQFF. The CDR3 DNA reads TGCAGCGTTCAAGGGGGGGGGTCGAATGAGCAGTTCTTC.

The chain recombines TRBV28 with TRBJ1-1; 7 nucleotides align to TRBD1. This CDR3 has 12 residues. Looked up from germline, CDR1 is MDHEN and CDR2 is SYDVKM. The J segment lost 9 bases and the V segment lost 3 bases, leaving 4 bases of the junction unmatched. The CDR3 loop is CASSLGQPKAFF. CDR3 nucleotides: TGTGCCAGCAGTTTGGGACAGCCTAAAGCTTTCTTT.